This T cell receptor (beta chain) was captured by sequencing in a study of T cells after somatic rescue of genetic block. The CDR3 covers 15 residues. Germline CDR1 and CDR2: SGHRS and YFSETQ. Trimming removed 0 bases at V and 2 bases at J, with 9 bases between. The protocol was immunoSEQ multiplex PCR, while the TCRdb copy is restricted to in-frame clones and leaves out a portion. The table shows 67,000 or so clones, with around 90% occurring only once. The chain joins TRBV5-1 to TRBJ1-5, with D uncertain. Sequenced material: peripheral blood mononuclear cells (PBMCs). The source is a young man. The CDR3 sequence: CASSLEGRGNQPQHF. In DNA form, the CDR3 reads TGCGCCAGCAGCTTGGAAGGGAGAGGCAATCAGCCCCAGCATTTT.